This note documents a single T cell receptor beta chain sequence. This sample stems from a study of long-term antiretroviral therapy in people with HIV. V trimming: 5 bases; J trimming: 5 bases; junction bases outside the gene matches: 9. The germline CDR1 and CDR2 sequences are WSHSY and SAAADI. The CDR3 totals 14 residues. Researchers ran immunoSEQ v3.0 at survey level. Produced via immunoSEQ multiplex PCR; TCRdb's table is partial and in-frame only. The sample lists 26,000 or so clones, over 70% occurring once. Researchers secured at least one pre-ART and at least two post-ART PBMC samples from each donor.

The gene calls are TRBV10-2 and TRBJ2-7; 7 nucleotides agree with TRBD2. The specimen was unsorted PBMCs, collected 3 years after starting antiretroviral therapy. The TCR sequence derives from a man aged 18-30 years with HIV. The CDR3 loop reads CASSSWEGINEQYV. CDR3 nucleotides: TGCGCCAGCAGTTCGTGGGAGGGGATAAACGAGCAGTACGTC.